The present TCR beta chain was sequenced within a study of cytomegalovirus exposure and HLA in healthy donors. Points from the study as a whole: In vitro confirmation showed a few CMV-associated chains to be CMV antigen specific. Usually a TCR sequence was rare, but some public TCRs were found in many donors. Relative to equally common others, HLA-associated TCR beta chains showed greater clonal expansion in a later analysis.

This clone was seen a handful of times. No antigen is known for it. PCR employed 60 Vbeta and 13 Jbeta primers. The repertoire was sequenced with immunoSEQ multiplex PCR; TCRdb's copy has only in-frame clones and lacks some. The sample comprises some 150,000 clones, roughly 9.8% of which are singletons, and 1.8% rests with the top ten. V lost 6 bases and J lost 1, with 12 bases in between. The CDR3 has 14 residues. Germline values: CDR1 MNHNY, CDR2 SVGAGI (reference sequence). Sequenced sample: PBMCs. The TCR comes from a man between 45 and 60 years old in good health and CMV-seronegative. The rearrangement links TRBV6-6 to TRBJ1-1, with D maybe TRBD1 (6 bases). This CDR3 reads CASSRGQKNTEAFF. Written as DNA, the CDR3 is TGTGCCAGCAGCCGGGGACAAAAGAACACTGAAGCTTTCTTT.